A single sample gave rise to the 17 T cell receptor beta chains below, sequenced in a study of blood T cell repertoires in COVID-19. TCRdb keeps only in-frame clones here, not all; method: immunoSEQ multiplex PCR. The sample has more than 110,000 clones, around 89% seen once. Material for sequencing was peripheral blood. These receptors were obtained from a man between 60 and 75 years old with active or convalescent COVID-19.

The chain has TRBV5-4 and TRBJ2-2; tentatively, D is TRBD1 (5 bases). Trimming took off 5 bases at V and 7 bases at J, with 9 bases between the two ends. CDR1 is SGHNT and CDR2 is YYREEE in the germline V gene (reference sequence). The CDR3 has 12 amino acids. CDR3 protein: CASRPGYGELFF. CDR3 nucleotides: TGTGCCAGCAGACCAGGGTACGGGGAGCTGTTTTTT.

The chain has TRBV6-2 or TRBV6-3 and TRBJ1-1; D call uncertain. Per the germline V gene, CDR1 is MNHEY and CDR2 is SVGEGT. The CDR3 covers 15 residues. The V end lost 1 base, the J end lost 2 bases, and 11 bases lay between the germline ends. CDR3 amino acids: CASSYYGLKNTEAFF. The CDR3 DNA sequence: TGTGCCAGCAGTTACTACGGACTCAAAAACACTGAAGCTTTCTTT.

The CDR3 DNA follows: TGCGCCAGCAGCCAACAGGGCACAGATACGCAGTATTTT. Residues: CASSQQGTDTQYF. The chain has TRBV5-1 and TRBJ2-3, with a tentative D call TRBD1 (5 bases). Germline CDR1 SGHRS, CDR2 YFSETQ. The CDR3 spans 13 residues. The V gene lost 4 bases and the J gene lost 1 base, with 7 bases spanning the gap.

This clone was picked up a small number of times. The chain joins TRBV6-2 or TRBV6-3 to TRBJ2-1; D might be TRBD2 (5 bases). The CDR3 contains 17 residues. CDR1 is MNHEY and CDR2 is SVGEGT in the germline V gene. V gave up 5 bases and J gave up 8 bases, with 25 bases separating them. CDR3 in amino acids: CASSPTLGHWEIDEQFF. CDR3 coding DNA: TGTGCCAGCAGTCCCACCCTAGGTCACTGGGAGATCGATGAGCAGTTCTTC.

The J gene is TRBJ1-2, the V gene TRBV28; 9 bases agree with TRBD1. V gave up 3 bases and J gave up 7 bases; unmatched junction bases: 9. Germline CDR1 MDHEN, CDR2 SYDVKM. The CDR3 is made up of 15 amino acids. This CDR3 is CASSFPTGQGPGYTF. The CDR3 region has the DNA TGTGCCAGCAGTTTCCCCACGGGACAGGGACCTGGCTACACCTTC.

The V and J genes are TRBV6-5 and TRBJ1-3; D unresolved. Germline V gene sequence: CDR1 MNHEY, CDR2 SVGAGI. This CDR3 contains 15 residues. V was clipped by 6 bases and J by 0 bases, with 12 bases between them. The CDR3 bases are TGTGCCAGCAGCCCCCTGGGCGCCTCTGGAAACACCATATATTTT. Its protein product is CASSPLGASGNTIYF.

CDR3 sequence: CATSSPQGRRVNEQFF. For the CDR3, the DNA is TGTGCCACCTCTTCCCCCCAGGGGCGAAGGGTGAATGAGCAGTTCTTC. This sequence joins TRBV24-1 and TRBJ2-1; tentatively, D is TRBD1 (6 bases). The V gene lost 9 bases and the J gene lost 7 bases, with 24 bases spanning the gap. The CDR3 has 16 amino acids. Germline V CDR1 and CDR2: KGHDR, SFDVKD.

The chain has TRBV7-2 and TRBJ2-2, with D possibly TRBD1 on 6 matching bases. CDR3 length equals 14 residues. Germline V gene sequence: CDR1 SGHTA, CDR2 FQGNSA. Trimming took 5 bases from V and 7 from J, leaving 14 bases between them. CDR3 coding DNA: TGTGCCAGCAGCCCGTACAGGGTTGACGGGGAGCTGTTTTTT. This gives the protein CASSPYRVDGELFF.

The rearrangement uses TRBV24-1 and TRBJ2-3; 7 bases match TRBD1. The germline V gene has CDR1 KGHDR and CDR2 SFDVKD. The CDR3 covers 15 residues. Germline trimming cut 5 bases from V and 6 bases from J; bases unmatched to any gene: 10. CDR3 sequence: CATSVTRDSTDTQYF. In DNA form, the CDR3 reads TGTGCCACCAGTGTCACCCGGGACAGTACGGATACGCAGTATTTT.

The gene calls are TRBV9 and TRBJ1-3; 7 bases are shared with TRBD1. Germline V CDR1 and CDR2: SGDLS, YYNGEE. CDR3 length: 16 residues. V gave up 6 bases and J gave up 2 bases; unmatched junction bases: 11. CDR3 loop: CASTTGTATTGNTIYF. The CDR3 bases are TGTGCCAGCACCACCGGGACAGCAACAACTGGAAACACCATATATTTT.

A few counts support this clone. J is TRBJ1-5 and V is TRBV7-9; tentatively, D is TRBD1 (5 bases). V dropped 0 bases and J dropped 11 bases, with 11 bases sitting between them. The germline V gene has CDR1 SEHNR and CDR2 FQNEAQ (reference sequence). The CDR3 has 13 residues. CDR3 DNA sequence: TGTGCCAGCAGCTTAGCCGCAGGGAAGTCCCAGCATTTT. Translated: CASSLAAGKSQHF.

This rearrangement joins TRBV4-1 to TRBJ2-4; 8 bases fit TRBD1. The CDR3 runs to 13 residues. The V and J ends lost 4 bases and 8 bases, in that order; junction bases with no gene match: 4. The V gene's germline CDR1 is MGHRA and CDR2 YSYEKL. The CDR3 nucleotides are TGCGCCAGCAGCCCGGAGGGACAGGACATTCAGTACTTC. Protein product: CASSPEGQDIQYF.

The chain links TRBV5-4 to TRBJ2-7, with D uncertain. Trimming removed 4 bases from V and 7 bases from J, with 18 bases in between. The germline V gene encodes CDR1 SGHNT and CDR2 YYREEE (reference sequence). The CDR3 runs 14 residues. The CDR3 coding sequence is TGTGCCAGCAGCCCTGGAATTAGCCAACTGGAGCAGTACTTC. This codes for CASSPGISQLEQYF.

The rearrangement uses TRBV3-1 (or the pseudogene TRBV3-2) and TRBJ2-1; 13 bases match TRBD2. The germline CDR1 and CDR2 sequences are LGHDT and YNNKEL (reference sequence). The junction had 18 bases not matched to a gene; V was cut back by 4 bases and J by 6 bases. This CDR3 comprises 20 residues. The CDR3 reads CASSPKLGGGLAGVANEQFF. CDR3 in DNA: TGTGCCAGCAGCCCAAAGCTTGGAGGTGGACTAGCGGGAGTTGCCAATGAGCAGTTCTTC.

V and J are TRBV4-1 and TRBJ1-1, with 10 bases lining up with TRBD1. CDR1 is MGHRA and CDR2 is YSYEKL in the germline V gene. The CDR3 is 15 amino acids. Trimming cost V 3 bases and J 5 bases; bases outside gene matches: 6. Written as DNA, the CDR3 is TGCGCCAGCAGCCAGACACCGGGACAGGGGACTGAAGCTTTCTTT. This encodes CASSQTPGQGTEAFF.

V and J are TRBV7-2 and TRBJ1-3; D perhaps matches TRBD1 (6 bases). The CDR3 length is 17 residues. Trimming took 0 bases from V and 2 from J, leaving 14 bases between them. Germline-derived CDR1 and CDR2 are SGHTA and FQGNSA. The CDR3 nucleotides are TGTGCCAGCAGCTTAGCAGCGGGGCAGGGGCCTGGAAACACCATATATTTT. The encoded protein is CASSLAAGQGPGNTIYF. Full variable domain (remainder filled in from reference TRBV7-2 and TRBJ1-3): GAGVSQSPSNKVTEKGKDVELRCDPISGHTALYWYRQSLGQGLEFLIYFQGNSAPDKSGLPSDRFSAERTGGSVSTLTIQRTQQEDSAVYLCASSLAAGQGPGNTIYFGEGSWLTVV.

J is TRBJ1-6 and V is TRBV4-2, with 8 nucleotides matching TRBD1. CDR1 LGHNA and CDR2 YNFKEQ come from the germline V gene. V trimming: 6 bases; J trimming: 10 bases; junction bases outside the gene matches: 20. The CDR3 consists of 18 residues. Written as DNA, the CDR3 is TGTGCCAGCAGTCTCGGAGGGGCGGGCCAGGGGGCCGCATCACCCCTCCACTTT. The encoded protein is CASSLGGAGQGAASPLHF.